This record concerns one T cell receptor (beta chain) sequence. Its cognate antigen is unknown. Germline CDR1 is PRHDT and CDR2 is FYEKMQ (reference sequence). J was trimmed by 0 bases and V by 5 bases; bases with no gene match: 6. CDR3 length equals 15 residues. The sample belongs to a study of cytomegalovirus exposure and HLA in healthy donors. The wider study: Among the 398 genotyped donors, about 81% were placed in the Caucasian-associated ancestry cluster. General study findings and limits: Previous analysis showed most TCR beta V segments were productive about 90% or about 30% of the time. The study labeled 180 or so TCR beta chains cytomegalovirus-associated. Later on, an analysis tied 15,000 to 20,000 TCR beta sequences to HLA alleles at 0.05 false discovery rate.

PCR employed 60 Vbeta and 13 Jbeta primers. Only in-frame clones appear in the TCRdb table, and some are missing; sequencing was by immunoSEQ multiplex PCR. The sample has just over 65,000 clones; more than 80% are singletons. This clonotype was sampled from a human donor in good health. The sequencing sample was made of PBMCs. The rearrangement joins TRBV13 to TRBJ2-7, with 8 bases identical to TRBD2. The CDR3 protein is CASSPGGGVSYEQYF. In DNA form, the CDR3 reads TGTGCCAGCAGCCCCGGGGGGGGTGTCTCCTACGAGCAGTACTTC.